The rows below give T cell receptor beta chains drawn from one sample of a study of monozygotic twins with inflammatory bowel disease. TCRdb reanalyzed the 5' RACE reads and collapses them to one entry per CDR3 protein, without DNA. The listing records about 140,000 distinct CDR3 sequences. Material: blood. The origin of the receptors is a human donor with ulcerative colitis or Crohn's disease, or a healthy co-twin of an affected twin (not recorded which). CDR3s include the opening cysteine and the closing phenylalanine or tryptophan. The order of the fields is J gene, V gene, CDR3 protein.

J gene: TRBJ1-1; V gene: TRBV20-1; CDR3 protein: CSARRGQGNTEAFF
J gene: TRBJ2-5; V gene: TRBV27; CDR3 protein: CASSTSRGLFVDSSFQETQYF
J gene: TRBJ2-3; V gene: TRBV2; CDR3 protein: CASSEPDLGGDTQYF
J gene: TRBJ2-4; V gene: TRBV24-1; CDR3 protein: CATSESGGRNIQYF
J gene: TRBJ2-1; V gene: TRBV5-1; CDR3 protein: CASSLALAGGPNEQFF
J gene: TRBJ2-3; V gene: TRBV7-2; CDR3 protein: CASSLAGPSTDTQYF
J gene: TRBJ2-7; V gene: TRBV20-1; CDR3 protein: CSASTFGGEGSSYEQYF
J gene: TRBJ1-5; V gene: TRBV7-9; CDR3 protein: CASSLASGGSDQPQHF
J gene: TRBJ2-5; V gene: TRBV10-2; CDR3 protein: CASTTPGFQETQYF
J gene: TRBJ1-1; V gene: TRBV7-6; CDR3 protein: CASSLGDRMNTEAFF
J gene: TRBJ2-3; V gene: TRBV7-2; CDR3 protein: CASSLAPRTSSTDTQYF
J gene: TRBJ1-5; V gene: TRBV6-2/TRBV6-3; CDR3 protein: CASRDGNQPQHF
J gene: TRBJ2-1; V gene: TRBV5-1; CDR3 protein: CASSSHRGRENEQFF
J gene: TRBJ1-4; V gene: TRBV6-6; CDR3 protein: CASSYGQIEKLFF
J gene: TRBJ2-1; V gene: TRBV5-1; CDR3 protein: CASSLGRGLAGGNEQFF
J gene: TRBJ2-2; V gene: TRBV19; CDR3 protein: CASSFQPGQGRGNTGELFF
J gene: TRBJ1-1; V gene: TRBV27; CDR3 protein: CASSYSPAGRRAEAFF
J gene: TRBJ2-7; V gene: TRBV20-1; CDR3 protein: CSARDFTGIPHEQYF
J gene: TRBJ1-2; V gene: TRBV11-1; CDR3 protein: CASSFQGIGSFGYTF
J gene: TRBJ2-2; V gene: TRBV7-6; CDR3 protein: CASSLEGPGAANTGELFF
J gene: TRBJ2-5; V gene: TRBV6-2/TRBV6-3; CDR3 protein: CASSSRTGTETQYF
J gene: TRBJ1-6; V gene: TRBV4-3; CDR3 protein: CASSQVVADGSPLHF
J gene: TRBJ2-1; V gene: TRBV7-2; CDR3 protein: CASSLEVAGGRNEQFF
J gene: TRBJ2-7; V gene: TRBV12-3/TRBV12-4; CDR3 protein: CASSSLMREQYF
J gene: TRBJ1-1; V gene: TRBV5-1; CDR3 protein: CASSLAPQGATEAFF
J gene: TRBJ2-7; V gene: TRBV25-1; CDR3 protein: CASSSLARGRLEQYF
J gene: TRBJ2-1; V gene: TRBV18; CDR3 protein: CASSPPVIHSYNEQFF
J gene: TRBJ2-2; V gene: TRBV12-3/TRBV12-4; CDR3 protein: CASSLMGQGTGELFF
J gene: TRBJ2-2; V gene: TRBV5-4; CDR3 protein: CASSSGVNTGELFF
J gene: TRBJ2-6; V gene: TRBV5-1; CDR3 protein: CASSLPGGAGANVLTF